Detailed here is one TCR beta chain. What it binds is unknown. Using immunoSEQ multiplex PCR, the repertoire was profiled, and TCRdb retains in-frame clones only, with some absent. The repertoire has 100,000 to 150,000 clones, roughly nine tenths of them found once; the top ten carry about 4.5%. This sample stems from a study of T cell responses to AZD1222 COVID-19 vaccine. Study-wide findings and caveats: Donors were chiefly white British, with a greater number of females, and clonal diversity was perhaps underestimated.

Per germline, CDR1 KGHSH and CDR2 LQKENI. The CDR3 covers 14 residues. V shed 5 bases and J 0 bases; nucleotides not matched to a gene: 1. The TCR sequence derives from an adult in good health. This rearrangement joins TRBV18 to TRBJ1-3, with 7 nucleotides matching TRBD1. The material was peripheral blood, obtained on day 0 of AZD1222 vaccination. The CDR3: CASSRDSSGNTIYF. CDR3 bases: TGTGCCAGCTCAAGGGACAGCTCTGGAAACACCATATATTTT.